This is a list of T cell receptor beta chains from one sample in a study of T cell responses to AZD1222 COVID-19 vaccine. Profiling relied on immunoSEQ multiplex PCR, and the TCRdb table lists in-frame clones only, not all of them. The repertoire holds about 100,000 clones, about nine tenths seen once, with roughly 2% in the top ten. Sequenced material: peripheral blood, taken on day 0 of AZD1222 vaccination. The receptor source for this set is an adult in good health. CDR3s include the opening cysteine and the closing phenylalanine or tryptophan. Fields, in order: D gene, V gene, J gene, clone size, CDR3 DNA, CDR3 protein. The D gene is left open where the match is weak. A row's size may be missing; if present it is once, few, many or a size class.

d_call: -; v_call: TRBV3-1/TRBV3-2; j_call: TRBJ1-2; clone_size: -; cdr3_nt: TGTGCCAGCAGCCAAGAGGGGCCGCGGGGAGGCTACACCTTC; cdr3_aa: CASSQEGPRGGYTF
d_call: TRBD1; v_call: TRBV7-2; j_call: TRBJ1-1; clone_size: -; cdr3_nt: TGTGCCAGCAGCTTAGCCTACCTGGACAGGCAGAACACTGAAGCTTTCTTT; cdr3_aa: CASSLAYLDRQNTEAFF
d_call: -; v_call: TRBV20-1; j_call: TRBJ2-7; clone_size: once; cdr3_nt: TGCAGTGCCCAAACGGTGGGCGAGCAGTACTTC; cdr3_aa: CSAQTVGEQYF
d_call: -; v_call: TRBV11-2; j_call: TRBJ2-1; clone_size: -; cdr3_nt: TGTGCCAGCAGCTATGGGGCGGGACTCTACAATGAGCAGTTCTTC; cdr3_aa: CASSYGAGLYNEQFF
d_call: -; v_call: TRBV12-2; j_call: TRBJ2-7; clone_size: -; cdr3_nt: TGTGCAAGTCGCCAATCGGAAGCGGGAGGGCCCTACGAGCAGTACTTC; cdr3_aa: CASRQSEAGGPYEQYF
d_call: -; v_call: TRBV29-1; j_call: TRBJ1-1; clone_size: once; cdr3_nt: TGCAGCGTTGAAGCCCGGTTAGGGCCAAGGGAAGCTTTCTTT; cdr3_aa: CSVEARLGPREAFF
d_call: -; v_call: TRBV11-2; j_call: TRBJ1-2; clone_size: -; cdr3_nt: TGTGCCAGCAGCTTAAAACAGGGAGTTGCAGTCGATGGCTACACCTTC; cdr3_aa: CASSLKQGVAVDGYTF
d_call: -; v_call: TRBV6-6; j_call: TRBJ1-1; clone_size: few; cdr3_nt: TGTGCCAGCAGTTACAGCAGCGGTGGCAACACTGAAGCTTTCTTT; cdr3_aa: CASSYSSGGNTEAFF
d_call: -; v_call: TRBV10-3; j_call: TRBJ1-1; clone_size: -; cdr3_nt: TGTGCCATCAGTGAAAGGTATAGGGATGAAGCTTTCTTT; cdr3_aa: CAISERYRDEAFF
d_call: -; v_call: TRBV4-1; j_call: TRBJ2-1; clone_size: once; cdr3_nt: TGCGCCAGCAGCCTACCGGGGACGGACAATGAGCAGTTCTTC; cdr3_aa: CASSLPGTDNEQFF
d_call: TRBD2; v_call: TRBV28; j_call: TRBJ2-7; clone_size: -; cdr3_nt: TGTGCCAGCACTCTTAGCGGGAGCTCCTACGAGCAGTACTTC; cdr3_aa: CASTLSGSSYEQYF
d_call: TRBD1; v_call: TRBV11-2; j_call: TRBJ2-3; clone_size: -; cdr3_nt: TGTGCCAGCAGCCCGACAGGGTCGCAGTATTTT; cdr3_aa: CASSPTGSQYF
d_call: -; v_call: TRBV4-3; j_call: TRBJ1-6; clone_size: -; cdr3_nt: TGCGCCAGCAGCCAAGATCGGGGGAGCTCCTATAATTCACCCCTCCACTTT; cdr3_aa: CASSQDRGSSYNSPLHF
d_call: -; v_call: TRBV6-1; j_call: TRBJ2-1; clone_size: few; cdr3_nt: TGTGCCAGCAGTGAAAGGGTATACGATGAGCAGTTCTTC; cdr3_aa: CASSERVYDEQFF
d_call: -; v_call: TRBV5-5; j_call: TRBJ2-3; clone_size: -; cdr3_nt: TGTGCCAGCAGCTTGGTGCGATCAGATACGCAGTATTTT; cdr3_aa: CASSLVRSDTQYF
d_call: -; v_call: TRBV4-2; j_call: TRBJ2-1; clone_size: -; cdr3_nt: TGTGCCAGCAGCCAAGACGCCACAGAGATCTACAATGAGCAGTTCTTC; cdr3_aa: CASSQDATEIYNEQFF
d_call: -; v_call: TRBV5-5; j_call: TRBJ2-6; clone_size: -; cdr3_nt: TGTGCCAGCAGCCTCTCAGTGGTCTCTGGGGCCAACGTCCTGACTTTC; cdr3_aa: CASSLSVVSGANVLTF
d_call: TRBD1; v_call: TRBV5-1; j_call: TRBJ1-2; clone_size: -; cdr3_nt: TGCGCCAGCAGCTTGGCCGGGACAGGGGCTCAAAGGGCCTATGGCTACACCTTC; cdr3_aa: CASSLAGTGAQRAYGYTF
d_call: -; v_call: TRBV20-1; j_call: TRBJ1-1; clone_size: -; cdr3_nt: TGCAGTGCTAGTTCCTTGCGCCGGGGGACTGAAGCTTTCTTT; cdr3_aa: CSASSLRRGTEAFF
d_call: TRBD1; v_call: TRBV7-6; j_call: TRBJ2-7; clone_size: -; cdr3_nt: TGTGCCAGCAGCTTAGCCGGGACAGCTTACGAGCAGTACTTC; cdr3_aa: CASSLAGTAYEQYF
d_call: -; v_call: TRBV29-1; j_call: TRBJ1-5; clone_size: few; cdr3_nt: TGCAGCGTTGAATGGGGGGCGGATCAGCCCCAGCATTTT; cdr3_aa: CSVEWGADQPQHF
d_call: -; v_call: TRBV6-5; j_call: TRBJ2-1; clone_size: -; cdr3_nt: TGTGCCAGCATGAGGGGGGACAATGAGCAGTTCTTC; cdr3_aa: CASMRGDNEQFF
d_call: -; v_call: TRBV7-2; j_call: TRBJ1-5; clone_size: few; cdr3_nt: TGTGCCAGCAGCTTAGGACGGGACCAGCCCCAGCATTTT; cdr3_aa: CASSLGRDQPQHF
d_call: TRBD1; v_call: TRBV3-1/TRBV3-2; j_call: TRBJ2-7; clone_size: once; cdr3_nt: TGTGCCAGCGTTGGGACAGGGGGCCTCTCCTACGAGCAGTACTTC; cdr3_aa: CASVGTGGLSYEQYF
d_call: TRBD2; v_call: TRBV7-8; j_call: TRBJ2-1; clone_size: -; cdr3_nt: TGTGCCAGCAGCCATAGCGGGAGTAGTACTGAGCAGTTCTTC; cdr3_aa: CASSHSGSSTEQFF
d_call: -; v_call: TRBV9; j_call: TRBJ1-1; clone_size: -; cdr3_nt: TGTGCCAGCAGCCCCCGGGAGGGAATGAACACTGAAGCTTTCTTT; cdr3_aa: CASSPREGMNTEAFF
d_call: -; v_call: TRBV6-5; j_call: TRBJ2-5; clone_size: -; cdr3_nt: TGTGCCAGCAGGAAGGATGGGGTCCAAGAGACCCAGTACTTC; cdr3_aa: CASRKDGVQETQYF
d_call: -; v_call: TRBV28; j_call: TRBJ2-7; clone_size: -; cdr3_nt: TGTGCCAGCGTTGGGGGGAGCTCCTACGAGCAGTACTTC; cdr3_aa: CASVGGSSYEQYF
d_call: TRBD1; v_call: TRBV15; j_call: TRBJ1-3; clone_size: once; cdr3_nt: TGTGCCACCACCTCATCAGGGGGCAGAGGTCTACTTGGAAACACCATATATTTT; cdr3_aa: CATTSSGGRGLLGNTIYF
d_call: -; v_call: TRBV19; j_call: TRBJ2-1; clone_size: -; cdr3_nt: TGTGCCAGTAGTATCCTATCTGGGGAGCAGTTCTTC; cdr3_aa: CASSILSGEQFF
d_call: -; v_call: TRBV18; j_call: TRBJ1-2; clone_size: -; cdr3_nt: TGTGCCAGCTCACGACAGGATGATGGCTACACCTTC; cdr3_aa: CASSRQDDGYTF
d_call: -; v_call: TRBV7-2; j_call: TRBJ1-5; clone_size: -; cdr3_nt: TGTGCCAGCGGCCCCACAGGGATGGGCAATCAGCCCCAGCATTTT; cdr3_aa: CASGPTGMGNQPQHF
d_call: TRBD1; v_call: TRBV6-5; j_call: TRBJ2-7; clone_size: once; cdr3_nt: TGTGCCAGCAGTTACTCGGGACAGGGGTTCTCCTACGAGCAGTACTTC; cdr3_aa: CASSYSGQGFSYEQYF
d_call: -; v_call: TRBV6-2/TRBV6-3; j_call: TRBJ2-7; clone_size: -; cdr3_nt: TGTGCCAGCAGCCCCCGGGGCGAGCAGTACTTC; cdr3_aa: CASSPRGEQYF
d_call: TRBD2; v_call: TRBV5-1; j_call: TRBJ2-1; clone_size: -; cdr3_nt: TGCGCCAGCAGCTTGGCCGGGACTAGCGGAGAGCAGTTCTTC; cdr3_aa: CASSLAGTSGEQFF
d_call: -; v_call: TRBV7-8; j_call: TRBJ2-7; clone_size: -; cdr3_nt: TGTGCCAGCGGGACCCGGACCTCTCCCCACGAGCAGTACTTC; cdr3_aa: CASGTRTSPHEQYF
d_call: -; v_call: TRBV19; j_call: TRBJ1-1; clone_size: -; cdr3_nt: TGTGCCACCAAGGGTAGGCAGAACACTGAAGCTTTCTTT; cdr3_aa: CATKGRQNTEAFF
d_call: -; v_call: TRBV12-5; j_call: TRBJ1-5; clone_size: -; cdr3_nt: TGTGCTAGTGGTTTGGACGCCCAGCCCCAGCATTTT; cdr3_aa: CASGLDAQPQHF
d_call: -; v_call: TRBV3-1/TRBV3-2; j_call: TRBJ1-1; clone_size: once; cdr3_nt: TGTGCCAGCAGCCAAGACGGCTACAGGGCCCCAAACACTGAAGCTTTCTTT; cdr3_aa: CASSQDGYRAPNTEAFF
d_call: -; v_call: TRBV29-1; j_call: TRBJ2-3; clone_size: -; cdr3_nt: TGCAGCGGGGACGCGGACAGCCTCACGGATACGCAGTATTTT; cdr3_aa: CSGDADSLTDTQYF
d_call: TRBD1; v_call: TRBV4-3; j_call: TRBJ2-7; clone_size: few; cdr3_nt: TGCGCCAGCAGCCAAATGGACAGGGATAATCGCGAGCAGTACTTC; cdr3_aa: CASSQMDRDNREQYF
d_call: -; v_call: TRBV7-9; j_call: TRBJ2-5; clone_size: -; cdr3_nt: TGTGCCAGCAGCTACCCCCAGGACCAAGAGACCCAGTACTTC; cdr3_aa: CASSYPQDQETQYF
d_call: -; v_call: TRBV21-1; j_call: TRBJ1-5; clone_size: -; cdr3_nt: TGTGCCAGCAGCAAAGGAGGGGGCGCTCAGCCCCAGCATTTT; cdr3_aa: CASSKGGGAQPQHF
d_call: -; v_call: TRBV28; j_call: TRBJ1-2; clone_size: many; cdr3_nt: TGTGCCAGTGGGGCCGCCTGGGGCTACACCTTC; cdr3_aa: CASGAAWGYTF
d_call: -; v_call: TRBV28; j_call: TRBJ1-5; clone_size: -; cdr3_nt: TGTGCCAGCAGTTTACGGCAGGGGTTCGGTCAGCCCCAGCATTTT; cdr3_aa: CASSLRQGFGQPQHF
d_call: -; v_call: TRBV30; j_call: TRBJ1-4; clone_size: few; cdr3_nt: TGTGCCTGGAGTGCCCGAGGTCTGGAAAAACTGTTTTTT; cdr3_aa: CAWSARGLEKLFF
d_call: TRBD1; v_call: TRBV19; j_call: TRBJ1-5; clone_size: -; cdr3_nt: TGTGCCAGTAGTAGAGACGGGACAGGGATTAATCAGCCCCAGCATTTT; cdr3_aa: CASSRDGTGINQPQHF
d_call: -; v_call: TRBV4-1; j_call: TRBJ2-4; clone_size: -; cdr3_nt: TGCGCCAGCAGCCAAGCGGGCCGCGGAACCAAAAACATTCAGTACTTC; cdr3_aa: CASSQAGRGTKNIQYF
d_call: -; v_call: TRBV6-5; j_call: TRBJ2-7; clone_size: -; cdr3_nt: TGTGCCAGCAGCGACAGCTCCTACGAGCAGTACTTC; cdr3_aa: CASSDSSYEQYF
d_call: -; v_call: TRBV4-1; j_call: TRBJ2-5; clone_size: -; cdr3_nt: TGCGCCAGCAGCGCAAGGACAGAAGAGACCCAGTACTTC; cdr3_aa: CASSARTEETQYF
d_call: -; v_call: TRBV6-2/TRBV6-3; j_call: TRBJ1-1; clone_size: -; cdr3_nt: TGTGCCAGCAGTGCCAGGAGGGGGACTGAAGCTTTCTTT; cdr3_aa: CASSARRGTEAFF
d_call: TRBD1; v_call: TRBV12-5; j_call: TRBJ1-2; clone_size: -; cdr3_nt: TGTGCTAGTGGTTCGCCTTATGGGGCAGGGGGCCCCTATGGCTACACCTTC; cdr3_aa: CASGSPYGAGGPYGYTF